This T cell receptor (beta chain) stems from a study of T-cell memory formation after mild COVID-19. Study results and limitations: Several responding clones turned up in pre-infection memory, indicating that cross-reactive memory may have taken part.

This clonotype has just a few counts. Its antigen is still unknown. V was clipped by 3 bases and J by 0 bases, with 5 bases between them. The CDR3 has 13 residues. TCRdb re-called the 5' RACE reads with MiXCR, one entry per CDR3 protein. The table lists 350,000 to 500,000 distinct CDR3 sequences, 20% of them singletons. This sequence originates from an adult woman who had mild COVID-19 (a few samples of this study predate the infection). Cell type and time point are not known. The rearrangement uses TRBV12-3 or TRBV12-4 and TRBJ1-1; D call uncertain. Sample: PBMCs or a T cell subset sorted from them (not recorded which). The CDR3 loop reads CASSLIMNTEAFF. Written as DNA, the CDR3 is TGTGCCAGCAGTTTGATCATGAACACTGAAGCTTTCTTT.